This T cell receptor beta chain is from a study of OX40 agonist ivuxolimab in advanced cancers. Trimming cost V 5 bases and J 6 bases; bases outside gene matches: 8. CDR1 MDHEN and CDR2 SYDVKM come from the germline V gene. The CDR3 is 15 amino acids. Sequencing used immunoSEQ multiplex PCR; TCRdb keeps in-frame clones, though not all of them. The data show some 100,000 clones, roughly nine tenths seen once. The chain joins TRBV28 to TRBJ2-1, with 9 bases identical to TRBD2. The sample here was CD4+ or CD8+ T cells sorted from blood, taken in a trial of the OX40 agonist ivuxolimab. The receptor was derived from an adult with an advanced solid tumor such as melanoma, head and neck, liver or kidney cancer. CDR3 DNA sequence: TGTGCCAGCAGTGTCCTAGCGGGACGGGGCAATGAGCAGTTCTTC. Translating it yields CASSVLAGRGNEQFF.